The 27 T cell receptor beta chains given below trace back to one sample, sequenced in a study of blood T cells in healthy people across ages. A J-beta primer mix and a sample-barcoded 5' primer were used in a second PCR of roughly 6 to 12 cycles. TCRdb reprocessed the 5' RACE reads with MiXCR, giving one entry per CDR3 protein. The repertoire holds about 760,000 distinct CDR3 sequences, with about 56% as singletons. Sequencing was carried out using blood. These receptors originate from a man aged 40-49 years in good health.

This chain connects TRBV5-1 to TRBJ1-2, with D unclear. Germline V gene sequence: CDR1 SGHRS, CDR2 YFSETQ. This CDR3 spans 15 amino acids. V shed 7 bases and J shed 4 bases, with 20 bases lying between them. The CDR3 loop reads CASLGNTVSGYGYTF. The CDR3 coding sequence is TGCGCCAGCCTCGGAAATACGGTATCGGGCTATGGCTACACCTTC. Looking up the rest from reference TRBV5-1 and TRBJ1-2 gives the full variable domain: KAGVTQTPRYLIKTRGQQVTLSCSPISGHRSVSWYQQTPGQGLQFLFEYFSETQRNKGNFPGRFSGRQFSNSRSEMNVSTLELGDSALYLCASLGNTVSGYGYTFGSGTRLTVV.

In its sample, this clonotype was seen a few times. The V and J genes are TRBV28 and TRBJ1-4; D remains unclear. The V end was cut by 6 bases, the J end by 0 bases, with 11 bases between. This CDR3 has 15 residues. Germline V lookup: CDR1 MDHEN, CDR2 SYDVKM. CDR3: CASRLRWTTNEKLFF. CDR3 coding DNA: TGTGCCAGCAGGCTAAGGTGGACAACTAATGAAAAACTGTTTTTT.

This clonotype appeared a single time. The chain is built from TRBV12-3 or TRBV12-4 and TRBJ2-1; TRBD1 matches 9 bases. The trim removed 5 bases at V and 4 bases at J, leaving 15 bases unmatched. This CDR3 is built from 18 residues. As DNA, the CDR3 is TGTGCCAGCAGTCCACCCCTGACCTTTGGGACAGGGTACAATGAGCAGTTCTTC. The encoded protein is CASSPPLTFGTGYNEQFF.

This clonotype was seen only a few times. The V call is TRBV20-1, the J call TRBJ2-5, with 11 bases matching TRBD1. V shed 7 bases and J 5 bases; nucleotides not matched to a gene: 9. The CDR3 totals 14 residues. The germline CDR1 and CDR2 sequences are DFQATT and SNEGSKA (reference sequence). CDR3 DNA: TGCAGTGTAGGACAGGGGGCGTCTGGGGAGACCCAGTACTTC. As protein: CSVGQGASGETQYF.

The chain combines TRBV6-2 or TRBV6-3 with TRBJ2-1; 7 bases align to TRBD1. The ends lost 10 bases at V and 3 bases at J; junction bases unmatched: 9. From germline, CDR1 is MNHEY and CDR2 SVGEGT. This CDR3 region has 14 residues. CDR3 bases: TGTGCCACTTCCCAGGGACAGAACTACAATGAGCAGTTCTTC. Protein product: CATSQGQNYNEQFF.

The gene calls are TRBV2 and TRBJ2-3; weak D call: TRBD1 (5 bases). Trimming stripped 4 bases from V and 6 bases from J, with 14 bases between. The length of the CDR3 is 14 residues. Per the germline V gene, CDR1 is SNHLY and CDR2 is FYNNEI. CDR3 nucleotides: TGTGCCAGCAGTGCTAATACAGGTTCGGATACGCAGTATTTT. Its protein product is CASSANTGSDTQYF.

The chain uses TRBV19 and TRBJ1-5, with TRBD1 as a possible D gene (6 bases). The CDR3 covers 14 residues. CDR1 is LNHDA and CDR2 is SQIVND in the germline V gene (reference sequence). V lost 3 bases and J 7 bases, leaving 13 bases between the germline ends. The CDR3 loop reads CASSILTGGQPQHF. The CDR3 bases are TGTGCCAGTAGTATTTTGACAGGTGGACAGCCCCAGCATTTT.

This rearrangement joins TRBV21-1 to TRBJ2-3; the table's D call, TRBD1, was not checked against the DNA. TRBV21-1 is tagged as a pseudogene. The CDR3 sequence is 17 residues long. The chain's CDR3 is CASSKAGTGGKSDTQYF. CDR3 in DNA: TGTGCCAGCAGCAAAGCGGGGACAGGGGGGAAATCAGATACGCAGTATTTT.

This clonotype was observed a handful of times. This chain links TRBV27 with TRBJ1-6; D not certain. V was pared by 1 base and J by 5 bases, with 6 bases between. CDR3 length equals 14 residues. Per germline, CDR1 MNHEY and CDR2 SMNVEV (reference sequence). In DNA, the CDR3 is TGTGCCAGCAGTTTATGGAGGAATAATTCACCCCTCCACTTT. Encoded protein: CASSLWRNNSPLHF.

This clonotype was recorded many times. The V call is TRBV5-1, the J call TRBJ2-3; D is unresolved. The germline V gene encodes CDR1 SGHRS and CDR2 YFSETQ. Trimming removed 2 bases from V and 3 bases from J, with 10 bases in between. The CDR3 has 14 residues. In DNA form, the CDR3 reads TGCGCCAGCAGCTTATCTTCGCCAACAGATACGCAGTATTTT. This codes for CASSLSSPTDTQYF.

The chain couples TRBV2 to TRBJ2-5; D might be TRBD2 (5 bases). V lost 1 base and J 8 bases, leaving 17 bases between the germline ends. This CDR3 is built from 15 residues. CDR1 is SNHLY, CDR2 FYNNEI, per germline. In DNA form, the CDR3 reads TGTGCCAGCAGTGAAGAGGGTAGCGATGAGGAAACCCAGTACTTC. Its protein is CASSEEGSDEETQYF.

The chain combines TRBV12-3 or TRBV12-4 with TRBJ1-5; a possible D gene is TRBD1 (5 bases). CDR3 length: 13 residues. V lost 6 bases, J lost 1 base, and 7 bases lay in between. The CDR3 DNA reads TGTGCCAGCAGACAGGCGAGCAATCAGCCCCAGCATTTT. Protein sequence: CASRQASNQPQHF.

This clonotype was observed a handful of times. V is TRBV20-1 and J is TRBJ2-7; D tentatively reads TRBD1 or TRBD2 (5 bases each). The V gene lost 3 bases and the J gene lost 4 bases, with 16 bases spanning the gap. This CDR3 is built from 14 residues. Looked up from germline, CDR1 is DFQATT and CDR2 is SNEGSKA (reference sequence). The CDR3 sequence: CSASSTGREYEQYF. The CDR3 nucleotides read TGCAGTGCTAGCTCTACGGGACGGGAATACGAGCAGTACTTC.

The V gene is TRBV18, the J gene TRBJ2-3; tentatively, D is TRBD2 (5 bases). Trimming took 8 bases from V and 0 from J, leaving 12 bases between them. Germline values: CDR1 KGHSH, CDR2 LQKENI. This CDR3 is 14 amino acids long. DNA of the CDR3: TGTGCCAGCGTTGGTGCGGGTAGCACAGATACGCAGTATTTT. This sequence encodes CASVGAGSTDTQYF. Full variable domain (missing parts from reference TRBV18 and TRBJ2-3): NAGVMQNPRHLVRRRGQEARLRCSPMKGHSHVYWYRQLPEEGLKFMVYLQKENIIDESGMPKERFSAEFPKEGPSILRIQQVVRGDSAAYFCASVGAGSTDTQYFGPGTRLTVL.

In its sample, this clonotype was seen many times. J is TRBJ2-3 and V is TRBV27; perhaps D is TRBD1 or TRBD2 (5 bases each). V lost 4 bases to trimming and J lost 8 bases, with 16 bases between them. The V gene's germline CDR1 is MNHEY and CDR2 SMNVEV (reference sequence). CDR3 length equals 14 residues. The CDR3 DNA reads as TGTGCCAGCAGTTCAACACCAAATGGGGGTACGCAGTATTTT. Translated, it gives CASSSTPNGGTQYF.

The chain couples TRBV6-2 or TRBV6-3 to TRBJ2-7, with TRBD2 identical over 10 bases. The CDR3 extends over 14 amino acids. The germline CDR1 and CDR2 sequences are MNHEY and SVGEGT. CDR3 bases: TGTACCACTGCGTCTAGCGGGAGAAGCTACGAGCAGTACTTC. This translates into CTTASSGRSYEQYF.

The chain links TRBV20-1 to TRBJ1-4; 12 nucleotides align to TRBD1. The V gene end was trimmed by 5 bases and the J gene end by 11 bases; junction bases not matched to a gene: 12. From germline, CDR1 is DFQATT and CDR2 SNEGSKA (reference sequence). The CDR3 is 15 amino acids. Written as DNA, the CDR3 is TGCAGTGCTCCTTACTCGGGACAGGGGGCTTTGAAACTGTTTTTT. It codes for CSAPYSGQGALKLFF.

The gene calls are TRBV5-1 and TRBJ2-2; 10 bases line up with TRBD1. The length of the CDR3 is 16 residues. CDR1 is SGHRS, CDR2 YFSETQ, per germline. The V segment lost 4 bases and the J segment 5 bases; nucleotides outside the gene matches: 8. The CDR3 DNA is TGCGCCAGCAGCCCGGGACAGGGGTTCACAACCGGGGAGCTGTTTTTT. Translated, it gives CASSPGQGFTTGELFF.

The rearrangement joins TRBV7-9 to TRBJ2-1; tentative D call: TRBD2 (7 bases). The V gene's germline CDR1 is SEHNR and CDR2 FQNEAQ (reference sequence). The CDR3 covers 16 residues. V was clipped by 0 bases and J by 6 bases, with 15 bases between them. Written as DNA, the CDR3 is TGTGCCAGCAGCTTAGCAAGCGGGACGGACAGCAATGAGCAGTTCTTC. This codes for CASSLASGTDSNEQFF.

The J gene is TRBJ2-7, the V gene TRBV4-3; 7 positions match TRBD2. This CDR3 is built from 14 residues. Germline V lookup: CDR1 LGHNA, CDR2 YSLEER. V dropped 2 bases and J dropped 1; count of bases not matched to a gene: 2. CDR3 nucleotide sequence: TGCGCCAGCAGCCAACAGCGGGAATCCTACGAGCAGTACTTC. Translating it yields CASSQQRESYEQYF.

The chain joins TRBV9 to TRBJ2-3; TRBD2 matches 11 bases. In germline, CDR1 is SGDLS, CDR2 YYNGEE. CDR3 length: 16 amino acids. The V gene end was trimmed by 3 bases and the J gene end by 4 bases; junction bases not matched to a gene: 7. CDR3: CASSDLAGGPSDTQYF. The DNA for the CDR3 is TGTGCCAGCAGCGACTTAGCGGGAGGGCCTTCAGATACGCAGTATTTT.

This chain connects TRBV20-1 to TRBJ1-1; no clear D. The germline V gene encodes CDR1 DFQATT and CDR2 SNEGSKA (reference sequence). The length of the CDR3 is 13 residues. V lost 8 bases and J 5 bases, leaving 18 bases between the germline ends. The CDR3: CSTHGPGYTEAFF. Here the CDR3 DNA reads TGCAGTACCCACGGGCCCGGGTATACTGAAGCTTTCTTT.

A word on this clonotype: At one boundary the junction diverges from the germline segment, which might be a read error. The V call is TRBV4-1, the J call TRBJ2-7; unclear D gene. The CDR3 contains 14 residues. Looked up from germline, CDR1 is MGHRA and CDR2 is YSYEKL. CDR3 nucleotide sequence: TGCGCCGGCAGCCAAGATACGGGTCGACCTGAGCAGTACTTC. Translated: CAGSQDTGRPEQYF.

This clonotype appeared a few times. The J gene is TRBJ2-4, the V gene TRBV4-3, with 7 bases fitting TRBD2. The J call could be wrong; TRBJ2-7 is a better fit for the DNA end. This CDR3 region has 16 residues. The germline gives CDR1 LGHNA, CDR2 YSLEER. CDR3 nucleotides: TGCGCCAGCAGCCAGGATTTGGCTAGCGGATCCTACGAGCAGTACTTC. Amino acids: CASSQDLASGSYEQYF.

The gene calls are TRBV20-1 and TRBJ2-5; weak D call: TRBD1 (6 bases). V was clipped by 7 bases and J by 0 bases, with 15 bases between them. The CDR3 covers 14 residues. Germline CDR1 reads DFQATT; CDR2 reads SNEGSKA (reference sequence). The CDR3, as DNA: TGCAGTGTGACACCCGGGACACACCAAGAGACCCAGTACTTC. Encoded protein: CSVTPGTHQETQYF.

This clonotype came up a few times. The V and J genes are TRBV6-1 and TRBJ1-2; D is uncertain. The CDR3 is made up of 11 amino acids. Between the trimmed V and J ends, which lost 5 bases and 8 bases, there was a span of 9 bases. The germline V gene encodes CDR1 MNHNS and CDR2 SASEGT. The CDR3 region is CASSLAGGYTF. The CDR3 DNA sequence: TGTGCCAGCAGTTTGGCGGGAGGCTACACCTTC.

This clonotype was counted only a few times. J is TRBJ1-1 and V is TRBV3-1; D not resolved. V lost 0 bases, J lost 2 bases, and 7 bases lay in between. The length of the CDR3 is 14 residues. CDR1 LGHDT and CDR2 YNNKEL come from the germline V gene (reference sequence). The CDR3 DNA sequence: TGTGCCAGCAGCCAAGATTTGGGAAACACTGAAGCTTTCTTT. Protein product: CASSQDLGNTEAFF. Drawing the rest from reference TRBV3-1 and TRBJ1-1, the complete variable domain is DTAVSQTPKYLVTQMGNDKSIKCEQNLGHDTMYWYKQDSKKFLKIMFSYNNKELIINETVPNRFSPKSPDKAHLNLHINSLELGDSAVYFCASSQDLGNTEAFFGQGTRLTVV.